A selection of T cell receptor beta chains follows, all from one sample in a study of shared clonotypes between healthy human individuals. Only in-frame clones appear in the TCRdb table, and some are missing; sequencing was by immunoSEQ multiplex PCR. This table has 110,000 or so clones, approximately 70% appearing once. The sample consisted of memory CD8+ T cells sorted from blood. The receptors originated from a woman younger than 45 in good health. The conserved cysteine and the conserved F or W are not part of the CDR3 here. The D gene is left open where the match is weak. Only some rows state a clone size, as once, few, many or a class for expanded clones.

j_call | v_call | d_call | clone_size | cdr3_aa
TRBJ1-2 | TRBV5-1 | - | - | ASSSRQAPEYGYT
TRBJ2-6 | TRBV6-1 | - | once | ASSESEGGTGANVLT
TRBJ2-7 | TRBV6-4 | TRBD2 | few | ASSLLAGVGVGEQY
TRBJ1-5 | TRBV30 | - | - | AWSVLIDQPQH
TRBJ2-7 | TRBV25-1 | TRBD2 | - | ASSGGLAGTYEQY
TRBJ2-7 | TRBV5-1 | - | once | ASSPGDRDTSEQY
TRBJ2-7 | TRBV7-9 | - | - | ASSLGLSYEQY
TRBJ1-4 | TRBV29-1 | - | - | SGLTETNEKLF
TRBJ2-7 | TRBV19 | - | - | ASSIGSSGNGYEQY
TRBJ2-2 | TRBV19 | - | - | ASREGNTGELF
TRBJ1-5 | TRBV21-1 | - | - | ASSKEQDLGGNQPQH
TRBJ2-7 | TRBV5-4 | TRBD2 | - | ASSASGIGSYEQY
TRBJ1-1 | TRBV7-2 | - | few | ASIGRVAF
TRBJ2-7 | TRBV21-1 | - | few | ASSTSGKHYEQY
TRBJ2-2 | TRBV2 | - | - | ASSQRASFTGELF
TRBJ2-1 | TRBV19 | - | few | ASSISLGSEQF
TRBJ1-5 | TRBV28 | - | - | ASIAANSNQPQH
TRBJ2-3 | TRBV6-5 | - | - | ASRGTMGDTQY
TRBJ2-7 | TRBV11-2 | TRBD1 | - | ASSSGTGGFEQY
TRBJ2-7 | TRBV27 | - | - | ASSLSGRGYEQY
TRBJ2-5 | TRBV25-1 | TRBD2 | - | ASSEGQRDLQETQY
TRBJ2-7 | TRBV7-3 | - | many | ASSLRSHEQY
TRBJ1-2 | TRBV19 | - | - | ASTYTPEGTFRLFGYT
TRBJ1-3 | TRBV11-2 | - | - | ASSTRGSGNTIY
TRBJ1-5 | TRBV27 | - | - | ASSARTAQMAQH
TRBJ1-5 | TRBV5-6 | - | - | ASSLENQPQH
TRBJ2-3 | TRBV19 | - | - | ASSPTGTDTQY
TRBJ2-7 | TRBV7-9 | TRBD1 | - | ASSPEDRVYEQY
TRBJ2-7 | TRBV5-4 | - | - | ASSQATGEEQY
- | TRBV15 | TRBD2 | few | ATGVSAGGSYEQY
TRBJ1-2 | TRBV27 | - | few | ASSLLWGEGGRGYT
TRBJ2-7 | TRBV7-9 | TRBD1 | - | ASSNPGQGYEQY